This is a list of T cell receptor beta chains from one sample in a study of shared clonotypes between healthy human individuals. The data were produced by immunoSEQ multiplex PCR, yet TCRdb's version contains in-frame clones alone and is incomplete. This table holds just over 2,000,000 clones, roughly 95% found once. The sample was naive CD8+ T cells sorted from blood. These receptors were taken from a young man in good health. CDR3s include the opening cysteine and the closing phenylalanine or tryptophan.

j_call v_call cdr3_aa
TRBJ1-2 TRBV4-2 CASSLGDRLGHYGYTF
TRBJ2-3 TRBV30 CAWTEGAASTDTQYF
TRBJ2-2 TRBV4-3 CASSHPLAATGELFF
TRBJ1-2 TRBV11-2 CASSPGQPNYGYTF
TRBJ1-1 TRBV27 CASSLPGPNTEAFF
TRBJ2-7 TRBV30 CAWSLGRGPDEQYF
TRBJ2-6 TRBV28 CASSLTGTIGANVLTF
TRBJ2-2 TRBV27 CASSGPANTGELFF
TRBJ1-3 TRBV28 CASSFGVSGNTIYF
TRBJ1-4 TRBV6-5 CASSYSRVSNEKLFF
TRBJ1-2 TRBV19 CASISTGTGAYGYTF
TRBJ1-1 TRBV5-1 CASSLGRQPLNTEAFF
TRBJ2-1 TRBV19 CASSISLPSYNEQFF
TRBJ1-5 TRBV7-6 CASSSGPGQGGQPQHF
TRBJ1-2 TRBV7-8 CASSPAGIGVFYGYTF
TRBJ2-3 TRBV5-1 CASSPRDGTQYF
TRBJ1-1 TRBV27 CASSFDKNTEAFF
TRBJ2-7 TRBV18 CASSPGSAGGPRWDEQYF
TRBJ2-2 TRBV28 CASSLGLGAHTGELFF
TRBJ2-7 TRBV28 CASSRGQPTDEQYF
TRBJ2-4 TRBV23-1 CAYPGGLAKNIQYF
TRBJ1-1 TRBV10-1 CASSEFPADTEAFF
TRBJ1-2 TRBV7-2 CASSFTGGWYGYTF
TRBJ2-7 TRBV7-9 CASSRTGDYEQYF
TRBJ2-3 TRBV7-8 CASSLDGTDTQYF
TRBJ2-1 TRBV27 CASSPYLQGDNEQFF
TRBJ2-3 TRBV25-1 CASSKLARGTDTQYF
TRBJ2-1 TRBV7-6 CASSLTNRDHRTLSHLDEQFF
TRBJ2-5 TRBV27 CASKVVGSNQETQYF
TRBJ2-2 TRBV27 CASGGTGSGELFF
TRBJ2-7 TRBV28 CASSLTGLGSSYEQYF
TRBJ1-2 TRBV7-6 CASSLAREMGLGYGYTF
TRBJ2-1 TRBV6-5 CASSPPGDLNEQFF
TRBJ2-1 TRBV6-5 CASSQGALYNEQFF
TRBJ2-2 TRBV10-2 CASSLTDHTGELFF
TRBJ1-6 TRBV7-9 CASRGGTLDSPLHF
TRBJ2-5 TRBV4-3 CASSQELAGVGETQYF
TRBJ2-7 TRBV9 CASSVDVGEGYEQYF
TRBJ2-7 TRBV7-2 CASSLSGEQYF
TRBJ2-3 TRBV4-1 CASSQESSVPTDTQYF
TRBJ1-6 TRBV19 CASSIDLGLRSPLHF
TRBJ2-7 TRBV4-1 CASSQETVYEQYF
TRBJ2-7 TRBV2 CASNLADYEQYF
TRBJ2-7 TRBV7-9 CASSRGLGTSGYEQYF
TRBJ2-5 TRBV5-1 CASSTGGDTQETQYF
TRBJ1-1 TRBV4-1 CASSPREGGSTEAFF
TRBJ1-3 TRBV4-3 CASSQGDGNTIYF
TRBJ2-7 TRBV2 CASSEGRNYEQYF
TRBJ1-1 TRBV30 CAWSNGLNTEAFF
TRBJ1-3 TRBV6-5 CASSPGMGPQNTIYF
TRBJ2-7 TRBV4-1 CASSQERAGYEQYF
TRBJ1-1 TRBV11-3 CASSSQGATEAFF
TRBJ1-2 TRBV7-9 CASSLAQGMDGYTF
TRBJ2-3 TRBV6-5 CASTGGERTQYF
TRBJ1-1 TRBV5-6 CASSLTPTYEAFF